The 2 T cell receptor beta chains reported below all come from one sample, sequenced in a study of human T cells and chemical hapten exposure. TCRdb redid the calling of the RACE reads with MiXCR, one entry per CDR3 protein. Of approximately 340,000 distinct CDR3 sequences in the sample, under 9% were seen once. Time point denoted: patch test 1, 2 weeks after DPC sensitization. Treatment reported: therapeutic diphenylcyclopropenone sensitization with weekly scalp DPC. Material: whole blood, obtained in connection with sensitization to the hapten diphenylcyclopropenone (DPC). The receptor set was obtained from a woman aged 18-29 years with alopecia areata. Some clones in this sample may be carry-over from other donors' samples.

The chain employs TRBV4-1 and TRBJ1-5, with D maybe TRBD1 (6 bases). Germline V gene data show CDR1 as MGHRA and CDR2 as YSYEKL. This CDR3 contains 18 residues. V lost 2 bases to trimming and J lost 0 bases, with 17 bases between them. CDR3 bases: TGCGCCAGCAGCCAAACACAGGGAAACCCGTATAGCAATCAGCCCCAGCATTTT. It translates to CASSQTQGNPYSNQPQHF.

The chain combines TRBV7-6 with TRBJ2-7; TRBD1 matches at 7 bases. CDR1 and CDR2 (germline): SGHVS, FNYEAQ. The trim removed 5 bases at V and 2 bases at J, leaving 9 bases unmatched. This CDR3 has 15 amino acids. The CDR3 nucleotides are TGTGCCAGCAGCCCGACAGGGTTTCCGACCTACGAGCAGTACTTC. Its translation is CASSPTGFPTYEQYF.